These 24 T cell receptor beta chains were all obtained from the same sample, sequenced in a study of a mutant IDH1 vaccine in newly diagnosed glioma. These receptors lack a known antigen. The assay was immunoSEQ multiplex PCR, and TCRdb's table has in-frame clones only and misses some. Of 50,000 to 60,000 clones detected, 80% appear once; the ten largest clones hold 5% to 8%. The time point: week 23, last vaccination. It was 300 ug of mutant IDH1 20-mer peptide that made up each vaccine dose, given with topical imiquimod. The sample consisted of PBMCs, taken from a glioma patient whose treatment included an IDH1 peptide vaccine. These receptors all stem from a man in his forties or fifties with glioma.

The chain links TRBV30 to TRBJ2-3, with TRBD2 as a possible D gene (6 bases). Germline loops: CDR1 GTSNPN, CDR2 SVGIG (reference sequence). Trimming stripped 1 base from V and 6 bases from J, with 17 bases between. CDR3 length: 15 residues. The CDR3 loop reads CAWSGGGARIDTQYF. The DNA for the CDR3 is TGTGCCTGGAGTGGTGGCGGGGCCCGGATCGATACGCAGTATTTT.

This CDR3 is CASSRQGLDTQYF. DNA of the CDR3: TGTGCCAGCAGTAGGCAGGGGCTGGATACGCAGTATTTT. The chain recombines TRBV6-1 with TRBJ2-3, with D tentatively TRBD1 (6 bases). Between the trimmed V and J ends, which lost 5 bases and 6 bases, there was a span of 12 bases. In germline, CDR1 is MNHNS, CDR2 SASEGT. There are 13 residues in the CDR3.

V gene TRBV29-1 combines with J gene TRBJ1-5; 7 bases fit TRBD1. V lost 6 bases to trimming and J lost 0 bases; unmatched junction nucleotides: 2. This CDR3 region has 13 residues. CDR1 SQVTM and CDR2 ANQGSEA come from the germline V gene. CDR3 sequence: CSVRDSSNQPQHF. In nucleotides, the CDR3 is TGCAGCGTCCGGGACAGTAGCAATCAGCCCCAGCATTTT. The full variable domain, in which reference TRBV29-1 and TRBJ1-5 provide the parts outside the CDR3, is SAVISQKPSRDICQRGTSLTIQCQVDSQVTMMFWYRQQPGQSLTLIATANQGSEATYESGFVIDKFPISRPNLTFSTLTVSNMSPEDSSIYLCSVRDSSNQPQHFGDGTRLSIL.

The chain uses TRBV6-5 and TRBJ2-3; D ambiguous. Germline V CDR1 and CDR2: MNHEY, SVGAGI. The CDR3 has 12 residues. V lost 8 bases, J lost 6 bases, and 12 bases lay in between. The CDR3 DNA reads as TGTGCCAGCGCGAGTTCAGCTGATACGCAGTATTTT. Its protein is CASASSADTQYF.

This clone has a handful of counts. This rearrangement joins TRBV6-5 to TRBJ1-2; D is possibly TRBD1 (5 bases). Germline lookup yields CDR1 MNHEY and CDR2 SVGAGI. Deletions cut 3 bases from V and 8 bases from J, with 13 bases between. This CDR3 has 13 residues. The chain's CDR3 is CASSYRGVEGYTF. Here the CDR3 DNA reads TGTGCCAGCAGTTATCGAGGGGTAGAAGGCTACACCTTC.

This sequence joins TRBV10-2 and TRBJ2-7; 11 bases match TRBD1. In germline, CDR1 is WSHSY, CDR2 SAAADI. The CDR3 totals 14 residues. With V trimmed by 6 bases and J by 5 bases, 6 bases remained unmatched. CDR3 DNA: TGCGCCAGCAGCTCGGGACAGGGGGGGGACGAGCAGTACTTC. Translation gives CASSSGQGGDEQYF.

The chain combines TRBV10-2 with TRBJ1-4; 12 bases map to TRBD1. In germline, CDR1 is WSHSY, CDR2 SAAADI. After removal of 4 bases from V and 8 bases from J, the junction contained 2 bases not matched to a gene. The CDR3 is made up of 14 amino acids. As DNA, the CDR3 is TGCGCCAGCAGTGCCGGGACAGGGGGCGAAAAACTGTTTTTT. Translating gives CASSAGTGGEKLFF.

This chain connects TRBV30 to TRBJ2-1, with 13 bases aligning to TRBD2. The CDR3 covers 15 residues. CDR1 is GTSNPN, CDR2 SVGIG, per germline (reference sequence). Trimming at V came to 0 bases and at J to 6 bases, leaving 2 bases not matched to a gene. Written as DNA, the CDR3 is TGTGCCTGGAGTGTACTAGCGGGGGGGAGCAATGAGCAGTTCTTC. It yields the protein CAWSVLAGGSNEQFF.

The count of this clone is one. The chain has TRBV19 and TRBJ1-2; D is uncertain. The CDR3 has 15 residues. Germline V CDR1 and CDR2: LNHDA, SQIVND (reference sequence). V was pared by 0 bases and J by 8 bases, with 16 bases between. The CDR3 bases are TGTGCCAGTAGTATAGATTGGGCCTCCACACGGGGCTACACCTTC. Translating gives CASSIDWASTRGYTF.

As regards this clone: The DNA is left out, because the CDR3 cannot be placed on it with certainty; the CDR3 is given as TCRdb lists it. CDR3 in amino acids: CSVGPGQGIPGQYF. J is TRBJ2-5 and V is TRBV29-1; the D call TRBD1 from the table was never checked on the DNA. Germline V gene lookup returns CDR1 SQVTM and CDR2 ANQGSEA. Ends included, the CDR3 has 14 residues.

This chain uses TRBV5-4 with TRBJ1-1; possibly TRBD1 for D (5 bases). Trimming stripped 4 bases from V and 6 bases from J, with 16 bases between. Germline lookup yields CDR1 SGHNT and CDR2 YYREEE (reference sequence). There are 14 residues in the CDR3. The CDR3 loop reads CASSPRGVGAEAFF. The CDR3 DNA reads as TGTGCCAGCAGCCCGAGGGGAGTGGGTGCTGAAGCTTTCTTT.

The chain links TRBV2 to TRBJ2-7; D may be TRBD1 or TRBD2 (5 bases each). The germline V gene encodes CDR1 SNHLY and CDR2 FYNNEI. V shed 7 bases and J shed 4 bases, with 11 bases lying between them. The CDR3 has 12 residues. The CDR3 nucleotides read TGTGCCAGCACTGGCAGGGAGTACGAGCAGTACTTC. Protein: CASTGREYEQYF.

The gene calls are TRBV15 and TRBJ1-5; D may be TRBD1 (5 bases). The CDR3 spans 13 residues. Per germline, CDR1 LNHNV and CDR2 YYDKDF (reference sequence). Trimming took 3 bases from V and 3 from J, leaving 6 bases between them. The CDR3 loop is CATSSRDNQPQHF. For the CDR3, the DNA is TGTGCCACCAGCAGCAGGGACAATCAGCCCCAGCATTTT. Complete variable domain (other parts from reference TRBV15 and TRBJ1-5): DAMVIQNPRYQVTQFGKPVTLSCSQTLNHNVMYWYQQKSSQAPKLLFHYYDKDFNNEADTPDNFQSRRPNTSFCFLDIRSPGLGDTAMYLCATSSRDNQPQHFGDGTRLSIL.

The DNA for the CDR3 is TGCGCCAGCAGCCAACTAGCGGGGTTATACGAGCAGTACTTC. It encodes CASSQLAGLYEQYF. The rearrangement links TRBV4-1 to TRBJ2-7, with TRBD2 matching over 9 bases. The CDR3 is 14 amino acids. CDR1 is MGHRA, CDR2 YSYEKL, per germline. V gave up 2 bases and J gave up 4 bases; unmatched junction bases: 3.

The chain couples TRBV20-1 to TRBJ2-5; unclear D gene. The CDR3 is made up of 11 amino acids. V was cut by 5 bases and J by 8 bases, with 12 bases left in between. CDR1 is DFQATT and CDR2 is SNEGSKA in the germline V gene (reference sequence). For the CDR3, the DNA is TGCAGTGCTCCCGACCCTATAACCCAGTACTTC. This codes for CSAPDPITQYF.

The chain carries TRBV5-1 and TRBJ2-1; D could derive from TRBD1 or TRBD2 (7 bases each). The V gene lost 5 bases and the J gene lost 4 bases, with 22 bases spanning the gap. The CDR3 is made up of 17 amino acids. CDR1 is SGHRS and CDR2 is YFSETQ in the germline V gene. DNA of the CDR3: TGCGCCAGCAGGCGGCAGGGGGGGCAGGGGTCATACAATGAGCAGTTCTTC. It specifies CASRRQGGQGSYNEQFF.

The J gene is TRBJ1-6, the V gene TRBV9, with 9 bases matching TRBD1. CDR1 SGDLS and CDR2 YYNGEE come from the germline V gene. The J segment lost 11 bases and the V segment lost 0 bases, leaving 6 bases of the junction unmatched. The CDR3 consists of 15 residues. CDR3: CASSVGGTGQAPLHF. CDR3 nucleotide sequence: TGTGCCAGCAGCGTAGGGGGGACAGGGCAAGCACCCCTCCACTTT.

The V and J genes are TRBV18 and TRBJ1-3; D is unresolved. Trimming shortened V by 3 bases and J by 0 bases, and 12 bases separated the two germline ends. This CDR3 has 16 residues. The germline V gene encodes CDR1 KGHSH and CDR2 LQKENI. CDR3 bases: TGTGCCAGCTCACCCGAGACCCGTATCTCTGGAAACACCATATATTTT. Its protein product is CASSPETRISGNTIYF.

The V and J genes are TRBV2 and TRBJ1-4; no clear D gene. The V and J ends lost 5 bases and 3 bases respectively, with 13 bases between them. The CDR3 extends over 15 amino acids. Germline V gene sequence: CDR1 SNHLY, CDR2 FYNNEI. For the CDR3, the DNA is TGTGCCAGCAGTCCCGAGGGTTGGGCTAATGAAAAACTGTTTTTT. Translation: CASSPEGWANEKLFF.

The rearrangement uses TRBV27 and TRBJ1-4; TRBD1 matches at 9 bases. The CDR3 extends over 14 amino acids. With V trimmed by 4 bases and J by 7 bases, 4 bases remained unmatched. Germline V gene lookup returns CDR1 MNHEY and CDR2 SMNVEV (reference sequence). The CDR3 DNA reads as TGTGCCAGCAGTTCGACAGGGGGAATTGAAAAACTGTTTTTT. Amino acids: CASSSTGGIEKLFF.

The gene calls are TRBV5-6 and TRBJ1-1; the D gene is possibly TRBD1 (6 bases). The CDR3 has 13 amino acids. Between the trimmed V and J ends, which lost 0 bases and 6 bases, there was a span of 9 bases. In germline, CDR1 is SGHDT, CDR2 YYEEEE. Here the CDR3 reads CASSLAAGAEAFF. The CDR3 region has the DNA TGTGCCAGCAGCTTGGCTGCAGGGGCTGAAGCTTTCTTT.

The chain couples TRBV2 to TRBJ1-4; the D gene is possibly TRBD1 (5 bases). The ends were cut back, 3 bases at V and 8 bases at J, with 13 bases in the middle. Germline loops: CDR1 SNHLY, CDR2 FYNNEI. CDR3 length equals 14 residues. The CDR3 loop reads CASSEGPRAEKLFF. The CDR3 coding sequence is TGTGCCAGCAGTGAGGGACCCCGGGCGGAAAAACTGTTTTTT.

The chain couples TRBV2 to TRBJ1-2; 7 nucleotides line up with TRBD1. Germline loops: CDR1 SNHLY, CDR2 FYNNEI. The length of the CDR3 is 15 residues. J gave up 0 bases and V 5 bases, and 6 bases lay outside the gene matches. The CDR3 reads CASSPAGGANYGYTF. For the CDR3, the DNA is TGTGCCAGCAGTCCCGCAGGGGGGGCTAACTATGGCTACACCTTC.

The gene calls are TRBV6-1 and TRBJ1-2, with no clear D. From germline, CDR1 is MNHNS and CDR2 SASEGT. The V gene lost 7 bases and the J gene lost 5 bases, with 14 bases spanning the gap. The CDR3 totals 13 residues. The CDR3 sequence is CASKPGLDYGYTF. CDR3 in DNA: TGTGCCAGCAAGCCGGGTCTAGATTATGGCTACACCTTC.